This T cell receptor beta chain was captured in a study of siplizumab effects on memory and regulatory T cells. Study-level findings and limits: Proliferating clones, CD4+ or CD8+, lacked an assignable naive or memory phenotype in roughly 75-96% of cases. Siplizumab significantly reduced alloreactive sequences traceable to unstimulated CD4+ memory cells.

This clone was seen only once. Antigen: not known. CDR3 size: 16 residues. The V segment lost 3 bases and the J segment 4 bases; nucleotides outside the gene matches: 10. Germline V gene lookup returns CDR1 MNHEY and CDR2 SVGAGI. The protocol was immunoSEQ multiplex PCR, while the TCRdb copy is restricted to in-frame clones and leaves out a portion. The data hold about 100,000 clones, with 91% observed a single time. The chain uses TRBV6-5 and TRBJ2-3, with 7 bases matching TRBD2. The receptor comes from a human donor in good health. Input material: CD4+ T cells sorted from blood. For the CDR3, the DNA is TGTGCCAGCAGTTATTCCGGCGGGGGAGGGTCAGATACGCAGTATTTT. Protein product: CASSYSGGGGSDTQYF.